The 25 T cell receptor beta chains given below trace back to one sample, sequenced in a study of breast tumors, draining lymph nodes, adjacent tissues. Breast cancer patients provided tissue from their axillary draining lymph nodes. TCRdb used MiXCR to reprocess the multiplex PCR reads, holding one entry per CDR3 protein. The sample has 200,000 to 250,000 distinct CDR3 sequences, approximately 31% seen once. The sample consisted of axillary lymph node tissue. Receptors originate from a female donor with breast cancer. Some clones in this sample may be carry-over from other donors' samples.

This clonotype was picked up many times. The genes are TRBV30 and TRBJ2-7; TRBD1 aligns across 10 bases. With 2 bases clipped from V and 0 bases from J, the junction kept 1 base outside the gene matches. Germline CDR1 reads GTSNPN; CDR2 reads SVGIG (reference sequence). This CDR3 spans 14 amino acids. CDR3 sequence reads: CAWSRDRGSYEQYF. CDR3 in DNA: TGTGCCTGGAGTCGGGACAGGGGCTCCTACGAGCAGTACTTC.

The chain combines TRBV19 with TRBJ2-1; 10 positions agree with TRBD2. Germline CDR1 and CDR2: LNHDA and SQIVND (reference sequence). The junction had 14 bases not matched to a gene; V was cut back by 6 bases and J by 9 bases. This CDR3 comprises 16 residues. In DNA form, the CDR3 reads TGTGCCAGTAGATCCCTGAGGCCTAGCGGGAGTATTGAGCAGTTCTTC. This codes for CASRSLRPSGSIEQFF.

The rearrangement links TRBV5-1 to TRBJ1-1; the D is unclear. The V end was cut by 0 bases, the J end by 2 bases, with 8 bases between. Germline V gives CDR1 SGHRS, CDR2 YFSETQ. The CDR3 totals 14 residues. The CDR3 sequence is CASSLAVANTEAFF. CDR3 DNA: TGCGCCAGCAGCTTGGCCGTGGCCAACACTGAAGCTTTCTTT.

With respect to this clonotype: The junction departs from the called germline gene at one end, perhaps through a read error. The chain's CDR3 is CVTGVGREQYF. CDR3 nucleotides: TGTGTCACCGGGGTCGGCCGCGAGCAGTACTTC. V usage is TRBV15 and J usage is TRBJ2-7; possibly TRBD2 for D (5 bases). The CDR3 sequence is 11 residues long. Germline V gene sequence: CDR1 LNHNV, CDR2 YYDKDF (reference sequence).

This clonotype showed up many times. This chain connects TRBV7-2 to TRBJ2-7; D uncertain. V lost 4 bases, J lost 2 bases, and 3 bases lay in between. Germline CDR1 and CDR2: SGHTA and FQGNSA. The CDR3 extends over 11 amino acids. CDR3 sequence reads: CASSWAYEQYF. As DNA, the CDR3 is TGTGCCAGCAGCTGGGCCTACGAGCAGTACTTC.

This clonotype was counted at least ten times. The rearrangement links TRBV6-5 to TRBJ1-3; the D gene is possibly TRBD1 (6 bases). V was clipped by 0 bases and J by 4 bases, with 13 bases between them. From germline, CDR1 is MNHEY and CDR2 SVGAGI. CDR3 size: 16 residues. CDR3 DNA sequence: TGTGCCAGCAGTTACTCAAGGACAGTTTTGGGAAACACCATATATTTT. Translated, it gives CASSYSRTVLGNTIYF.

The sample holds many counts of this clonotype. The V and J genes are TRBV4-1 and TRBJ1-6; 9 nucleotides agree with TRBD1. CDR3 length: 16 residues. Looked up from germline, CDR1 is MGHRA and CDR2 is YSYEKL. J was trimmed by 9 bases and V by 3 bases; bases with no gene match: 9. CDR3 protein: CASSHTPGQGGSPLHF. CDR3 nucleotide sequence: TGCGCCAGCAGCCACACCCCGGGACAGGGAGGTTCACCCCTCCACTTT.

The table lists this clonotype with many counts. CDR3 region: CASNGPQGQIEKLFF. The CDR3 coding sequence is TGTGCCAGCAACGGGCCCCAGGGGCAAATTGAAAAACTGTTTTTT. The chain employs TRBV25-1 and TRBJ1-4; TRBD1 might be the D (6 bases). Trimming cost V 7 bases and J 7 bases, with 19 bases left between them. CDR3 size: 15 residues. Germline V gene sequence: CDR1 MGHDK, CDR2 SYGVNS.

This clonotype was observed a few times. The rearrangement joins TRBV28 to TRBJ1-5; 7 bases agree with TRBD1. V lost 5 bases to trimming and J lost 0 bases; unmatched junction nucleotides: 10. The CDR3 is 17 amino acids. Germline loops: CDR1 MDHEN, CDR2 SYDVKM. CDR3 nucleotides: TGTGCCAGCAGTCTCCGGACAGGCGGCTATAGCAATCAGCCCCAGCATTTT. It is translated as CASSLRTGGYSNQPQHF. The entire variable domain, with the rest obtained from reference TRBV28 and TRBJ1-5, is as follows: DVKVTQSSRYLVKRTGEKVFLECVQDMDHENMFWYRQDPGLGLRLIYFSYDVKMKEKGDIPEGYSVSREKKERFSLILESASTNQTSMYLCASSLRTGGYSNQPQHFGDGTRLSIL.

J is TRBJ2-2 and V is TRBV5-1; D is undetermined. The CDR3 runs to 16 residues. The germline CDR1 and CDR2 sequences are SGHRS and YFSETQ. V lost 7 bases and J lost 7, with 23 bases in between. Written as DNA, the CDR3 is TGCGCCAGCGGCCCCCCCCAGCCTAGTGTAGTCGGGGAGCTGTTTTTT. Protein sequence: CASGPPQPSVVGELFF. Full variable domain (outside the CDR3, taken from reference TRBV5-1 and TRBJ2-2): KAGVTQTPRYLIKTRGQQVTLSCSPISGHRSVSWYQQTPGQGLQFLFEYFSETQRNKGNFPGRFSGRQFSNSRSEMNVSTLELGDSALYLCASGPPQPSVVGELFFGEGSRLTVL.

The sample holds a few counts of this clonotype. The V gene is TRBV28, the J gene TRBJ2-3; 12 positions agree with TRBD2. V was clipped by 6 bases and J by 0 bases; unmatched bases: 13. Per germline, CDR1 MDHEN and CDR2 SYDVKM. This CDR3 spans 19 amino acids. The CDR3, as DNA: TGTGCCAGCAGAGGGGTGATAATCGGACTAGCGGGGAGCACAGATACGCAGTATTTT. Translation gives CASRGVIIGLAGSTDTQYF.

Ten or more counts support this clonotype. Here the CDR3 omits its conserved ending phenylalanine or tryptophan, so a read error is the likely source. The chain couples TRBV9 to TRBJ2-5; D not resolved. V was cut by 0 bases and J by 1 base, with 4 bases left in between. The CDR3 is 13 amino acids. Germline V lookup: CDR1 SGDLS, CDR2 YYNGEE. CDR3 DNA: TGTGCCAGCAGCGTAGACTCCCAAGAGACCCAGTACTCC. This translates into CASSVDSQETQYS.

This chain joins TRBV20-1 and TRBJ1-4; no clear D. Trimming stripped 1 base from V and 8 bases from J, with 20 bases between. CDR1 and CDR2 (germline): DFQATT, SNEGSKA (reference sequence). The CDR3 sequence is 16 residues long. CDR3 sequence reads: CSARGASGRAHEKLFF. The CDR3 DNA is TGCAGTGCTAGAGGGGCTAGCGGGAGGGCACACGAAAAACTGTTTTTT.

This clonotype appeared a single time. The rearrangement uses TRBV7-9 and TRBJ2-5; D remains ambiguous. Per germline, CDR1 SEHNR and CDR2 FQNEAQ (reference sequence). The CDR3 contains 14 residues. With 6 bases removed from V and 2 bases from J, the gap between germline ends came to 13 bases. CDR3 sequence reads: CASSAGSMQETQYF. In DNA, the CDR3 is TGTGCCAGCAGTGCTGGATCGATGCAAGAGACCCAGTACTTC.

This clonotype came up many times. This chain links TRBV5-5 with TRBJ2-3; possibly TRBD1 for D (6 bases). Per germline, CDR1 SGHKS and CDR2 YYEKEE (reference sequence). V was trimmed by 6 bases and J by 3 bases, leaving 11 bases between them. The length of the CDR3 is 13 residues. DNA of the CDR3: TGTGCCAGCATCGAGGGGGATACAGATACGCAGTATTTT. It specifies CASIEGDTDTQYF. The entire variable domain, with the rest obtained from reference TRBV5-5 and TRBJ2-3, is as follows: DAGVTQSPTHLIKTRGQQVTLRCSPISGHKSVSWYQQVLGQGPQFIFQYYEKEERGRGNFPDRFSARQFPNYSSELNVNALLLGDSALYLCASIEGDTDTQYFGPGTRLTVL.

This clonotype is judged medium-sized. The V gene is TRBV5-6, the J gene TRBJ2-1, with TRBD2 identical over 8 bases. The CDR3 runs 15 residues. Trimming cost V 2 bases and J 5 bases; bases outside gene matches: 6. CDR1 and CDR2 (germline): SGHDT, YYEEEE. The chain's CDR3 is CASSLLADGDNEQFF. The CDR3 region has the DNA TGTGCCAGCAGCTTACTAGCGGATGGGGACAATGAGCAGTTCTTC.

This clonotype has a count of ten or more. The genes are TRBV6-4 and TRBJ1-6; maybe TRBD1 (5 bases). CDR3 size: 13 residues. CDR1 is MRHNA, CDR2 SNTAGT, per germline. The V end lost 7 bases, the J end lost 10 bases, and 14 bases lay between the germline ends. CDR3: CASTAREGSPLHF. The CDR3 DNA follows: TGTGCCAGCACCGCGCGGGAGGGGTCACCCCTCCACTTT.

This clonotype was recorded at least ten times. This chain joins TRBV7-8 and TRBJ2-5; 10 positions agree with TRBD1. Trimming cost V 7 bases and J 4 bases; bases outside gene matches: 3. Germline CDR1 is SGHVS and CDR2 is FQNEAQ. CDR3 size: 13 residues. The CDR3 protein is CASTRDRGETQYF. The CDR3 region has the DNA TGTGCCAGCACGAGGGACAGGGGAGAGACCCAGTACTTC.

The sample holds many counts of this clonotype. The chain carries TRBV6-6 and TRBJ1-5; a possible D gene is TRBD1 (5 bases). The germline V gene encodes CDR1 MNHNY and CDR2 SVGAGI (reference sequence). Trimming removed 8 bases from V and 3 bases from J, with 11 bases in between. The CDR3 spans 13 residues. CDR3 amino acids: CASRRDPNQPQHF. The CDR3 DNA reads as TGTGCCAGCCGTAGGGACCCCAATCAGCCCCAGCATTTT.

V and J are TRBV6-1 and TRBJ1-2; 10 bases are a match to TRBD1. The junction had 3 bases not matched to a gene; V was cut back by 6 bases and J by 2 bases. CDR3 length equals 14 residues. Germline loops: CDR1 MNHNS, CDR2 SASEGT. The CDR3 nucleotides are TGTGCCAGCAGATGGGACAGGGGAAACTATGGCTACACCTTC. Protein product: CASRWDRGNYGYTF.

A remark on this clonotype: Just one base apart from a much larger clone, this may be a read error. As the CDR3 is not closed by the conserved phenylalanine or tryptophan, this likely results from a read error. The chain uses TRBV6-2 or TRBV6-3 and TRBJ1-2; weak D call: TRBD1 (5 bases). The CDR3 loop spans 16 amino acids. Germline V gene sequence: CDR1 MNHEY, CDR2 SVGEGT. V dropped 4 bases and J dropped 8 bases, with 23 bases sitting between them. CDR3 nucleotide sequence: TGTGCCAGCAGTTCCGGGACTTCAACCGTAAAGGGCGGCTACACCCTC. This gives the protein CASSSGTSTVKGGYTL.

This clonotype was observed at least ten times. The chain joins TRBV29-1 to TRBJ2-5, with a tentative D call TRBD2 (6 bases). Trimming took off 4 bases at V and 4 bases at J, with 16 bases between the two ends. The CDR3 has 14 amino acids. Looked up from germline, CDR1 is SQVTM and CDR2 is ANQGSEA. CDR3 DNA: TGCAGCGTTGTGGGGGTAGGAGCGGGAGAGACCCAGTACTTC. Residues: CSVVGVGAGETQYF.

This clonotype has a count of ten or more. The chain recombines TRBV9 with TRBJ1-3, with a tentative D call TRBD1 (5 bases). The CDR3 runs to 17 residues. V was cut by 4 bases and J by 0 bases, with 17 bases left in between. Germline loops: CDR1 SGDLS, CDR2 YYNGEE. The CDR3 bases are TGTGCCAGCAGCATCGGGGGGAGACCGAGCTCTGGAAACACCATATATTTT. Translation gives CASSIGGRPSSGNTIYF.

The gene calls are TRBV30 and TRBJ1-1; D perhaps matches TRBD1 (6 bases). The V gene's germline CDR1 is GTSNPN and CDR2 SVGIG (reference sequence). The CDR3 has 10 amino acids. In DNA form, the CDR3 reads TGTGGAAGCGGGGGCCCTGAAGCTTTCTTT. Protein sequence: CGSGGPEAFF. Combining the CDR3 with reference TRBV30 and TRBJ1-1 gives the whole variable domain SQTIHQWPATLVQPVGSPLSLECTVEGTSNPNLYWYRQAAGRGLQLLFYSVGIGQISSEVPQNLSASRPQDRQFILSSKKLLLSDSGFYLCGSGGPEAFFGQGTRLTVV.

This clonotype was recorded many times. The chain is built from TRBV4-2 and TRBJ2-7; TRBD1 matches 8 bases. CDR1 and CDR2 from the germline V gene are LGHNA and YNFKEQ. J lost 7 bases, V lost 1 base, and 0 bases had no gene match. The CDR3 is 12 amino acids. CDR3 nucleotide sequence: TGTGCCAGCAGCCAAGGGACAGGGGAGCAGTACTTC. Protein: CASSQGTGEQYF.